These 5 T cell receptor beta chains were sequenced from one sample in a study of T cell clonality in common variable immunodeficiency. Data came from immunoSEQ multiplex PCR; TCRdb stores just in-frame clones and leaves some out. The sample is made up of some 25,000 clones, none counted only once. The antigens for these receptors are not known. Study conclusions and caveats: Common variable immunodeficiency TCR beta sequences reportedly had fewer deletions and N-nucleotide insertions.

The material sequenced was peripheral blood mononuclear cells. The receptors originated from a human donor with common variable immunodeficiency.

The table lists this clone with many counts. The chain's CDR3 is CASSRQGVNEKLFF. CDR3 DNA, as far as it was read: TGTGCCAGCAGCCGACAGGGCGTTAATGAAAAA. The chain joins TRBV7-2 to TRBJ1-4; 7 positions match TRBD1. The CDR3 extends 3 residues past the end of the read, so its final part is completed from the germline J gene. CDR1 is SGHTA and CDR2 is FQGNSA in the germline V gene. This CDR3 contains 14 residues. Trimming at V came to 5 bases and at J to 4 bases, leaving 4 bases not matched to a gene.

This clone was seen at least ten times. Sequencing ends 3 residues short of the CDR3 end; the germline J gene provides the rest. The chain recombines TRBV6-2 or TRBV6-3 with TRBJ2-7; 7 positions agree with TRBD1. This CDR3 is 14 amino acids long. V lost 7 bases to trimming and J lost 6 bases; unmatched junction nucleotides: 12. Per the germline V gene, CDR1 is MNHEY and CDR2 is SVGEGT. CDR3 in amino acids: CASIQDRAWGEQYF. The CDR3 DNA, read in part, is TGTGCCAGCATTCAAGACAGGGCCTGGGGCGAG.

This clone was observed a handful of times. The read stops 3 residues short of the end of the CDR3; the missing end is completed from the germline J gene. The rearrangement joins TRBV7-2 to TRBJ2-5, with D uncertain. Germline V lookup: CDR1 SGHTA, CDR2 FQGNSA. The germline V and J ends were trimmed by 2 bases and 3 bases, with 7 bases remaining between them. The CDR3 runs to 13 residues. The CDR3 DNA, read in part, is TGTGCCAGCAGCTTATCCAGAAAAGAGACC. It yields the protein CASSLSRKET. The whole CDR3 sequence is CASSLSRKETQYF.

With respect to this clone: The CDR3 end is not reached by the read, which stops 3 residues before it; the germline J gene fills it in. The chain joins TRBV5-1 to TRBJ2-7, with 9 bases that match TRBD2. The CDR3 covers 15 residues. Germline V gene data show CDR1 as SGHRS and CDR2 as YFSETQ. The J segment lost 3 bases and the V segment lost 0 bases, leaving 4 bases of the junction unmatched. CDR3 protein: CASSLGLAGIYEQYF. The sequenced CDR3 bases are TGCGCCAGCAGCTTGGGGCTAGCGGGGATCTACGAG.

The sample holds many counts of this clone. Sequencing ends 3 residues short of the CDR3 end; the germline J gene provides the rest. The chain couples TRBV20-1 to TRBJ2-5; possibly TRBD1 for D (5 bases). Per the germline V gene, CDR1 is DFQATT and CDR2 is SNEGSKA (reference sequence). The CDR3 has 13 amino acids. Trimming took 6 bases from V and 4 from J, leaving 15 bases between them. The CDR3 bases that were read are TGCAGTGCCTTCAAGGTACAGGTAGAGACC. Translating it yields CSAFKVQVET. The complete CDR3 sequence is CSAFKVQVETQYF.